The TCR beta chain under discussion was sequenced for a study of cytomegalovirus exposure and HLA in healthy donors. PCR primers comprised 60 Vbeta and 13 Jbeta primers. TCRdb's table, derived via immunoSEQ multiplex PCR, lists solely in-frame clones and lacks some. The sample holds about 160,000 clones; more than 75% are singletons and the top ten take roughly 9%. In germline, CDR1 is SGHNT, CDR2 YENEEA. This CDR3 region has 15 residues. V lost 5 bases to trimming and J lost 2 bases, with 16 bases between them. This clone showed up just a few times. What it binds is not known. Study outcomes and limitations: Reportedly, TCR beta sequences accurately predicted HLA-A and HLA-B alleles in most subjects. Later analysis suggested links between common viral pathogens and several top significant clusters.

The material sequenced was PBMCs. The gene calls are TRBV11-3 and TRBJ2-7; weak D call: TRBD1 (6 bases). The sequence was obtained from a man in his late teens or twenties in good health and CMV-seropositive. The CDR3 DNA follows: TGTGCCAGCAGCGCCTTTTCGACAGGCCCCTACGAGCAGTACTTC. This translates into CASSAFSTGPYEQYF.